The 23 T cell receptor beta chains below come from one sample, sequenced in a study of T cell repertoires in cytomegalovirus infection. TCRdb reanalysed the reads using MiXCR and keeps one entry per CDR3 protein. This table holds some 100,000 distinct CDR3 sequences, more than 20% found once. Sequences were obtained from CD8+ T cells from PBMCs. The receptor source for this set is a human donor in good health (CMV status not recorded). Some clones in this sample may be carry-over from other donors' samples.

The chain has TRBV20-1 and TRBJ2-7, with TRBD2 matching 9 bases. V shed 3 bases, J shed 0 bases, and the junction held 3 bases outside the gene matches. There are 14 residues in the CDR3. CDR1 is DFQATT and CDR2 is SNEGSKA in the germline V gene (reference sequence). This CDR3 reads CSASSGSTSYEQYF. In nucleotides, the CDR3 is TGCAGTGCTAGTAGCGGGAGTACCTCCTACGAGCAGTACTTC.

The V call is TRBV7-2, the J call TRBJ2-7; possible D gene TRBD1, 6 bases. The CDR3 length is 16 residues. Per the germline V gene, CDR1 is SGHTA and CDR2 is FQGNSA. Trimming left V 1 base short and J 0 bases short, with 13 bases between. DNA for the CDR3: TGTGCCAGCAGCTTAGAGTGGGGGCAACCCTCCTACGAGCAGTACTTC. It encodes CASSLEWGQPSYEQYF.

This clonotype was seen many times. The V gene is TRBV7-9, the J gene TRBJ2-5; D is unresolved. The CDR3 consists of 12 residues. V gave up 0 bases and J gave up 9 bases, with 8 bases separating them. In germline, CDR1 is SEHNR, CDR2 FQNEAQ (reference sequence). CDR3 sequence (DNA): TGTGCCAGCAGCTTAGCCCTTGAGCCCCAGTACTTC. It is translated as CASSLALEPQYF.

The rearrangement links TRBV27 to TRBJ2-7; 10 bases are shared with TRBD2. The CDR3 spans 16 residues. CDR1 is MNHEY and CDR2 is SMNVEV in the germline V gene (reference sequence). Trimming took 6 bases from V and 3 from J; bases not matched to a gene: 11. Here the CDR3 reads CASSSLTSGDIYEQYF. DNA for the CDR3: TGTGCCAGCAGCTCTCTAACTAGCGGGGATATCTACGAGCAGTACTTC.

V and J are TRBV11-3 and TRBJ2-7, with 7 nucleotides matching TRBD2. Germline CDR1 reads SGHNT; CDR2 reads YENEEA. With V trimmed by 5 bases and J by 6 bases, 13 bases remained unmatched. The CDR3 length is 15 residues. The CDR3 DNA is TGTGCCAGCAGCCCAGGGAGGGGAGTGGCCTTCGAGCAGTACTTC. The encoded protein is CASSPGRGVAFEQYF.

This clonotype was counted at least ten times. The rearrangement links TRBV28 to TRBJ2-2; the match to TRBD2 covers 11 bases. In germline, CDR1 is MDHEN, CDR2 SYDVKM. V lost 6 bases to trimming and J lost 7 bases; unmatched junction nucleotides: 10. This CDR3 region has 16 residues. CDR3 nucleotide sequence: TGTGCCAGCAGCCCTCTTAGCGGGGGGGCAATCGGGGAGCTGTTTTTT. This codes for CASSPLSGGAIGELFF.

This chain connects TRBV28 to TRBJ1-1; D gene ambiguous. The CDR3 loop spans 13 amino acids. V was shortened by 5 bases and J by 1 base, with 8 bases between the two germline ends. Germline CDR1 is MDHEN and CDR2 is SYDVKM. CDR3 in amino acids: CASSLTTNTEAFF. CDR3 nucleotide sequence: TGTGCCAGCAGTCTCACAACGAACACTGAAGCTTTCTTT.

The chain uses TRBV28 and TRBJ2-3, with 10 bases fitting TRBD2. The CDR3 is 18 residues long. Germline CDR1 MDHEN, CDR2 SYDVKM. V lost 5 bases, J lost 3 bases, and 14 bases stayed unmatched. The CDR3 protein is CASSPPGSSGGWTDTQYF. In nucleotides, the CDR3 is TGTGCCAGCAGTCCGCCAGGTAGTAGCGGGGGGTGGACAGATACGCAGTATTTT.

V usage is TRBV20-1 and J usage is TRBJ2-7; no firm D call. CDR1 and CDR2 (germline): DFQATT, SNEGSKA (reference sequence). V shed 3 bases and J shed 0 bases, with 9 bases lying between them. This CDR3 comprises 13 residues. CDR3 DNA sequence: TGCAGTGCTAGCCACGGAGTCTCCTACGAGCAGTACTTC. It yields the protein CSASHGVSYEQYF.

This clonotype was counted at least ten times. The gene calls are TRBV7-9 and TRBJ2-3; D may match TRBD1 or TRBD2 (6 bases each). V was trimmed by 10 bases and J by 2 bases, leaving 13 bases between them. Germline V gene data show CDR1 as SEHNR and CDR2 as FQNEAQ (reference sequence). This CDR3 is built from 13 residues. The CDR3 spells CATEGQNTDTQYF. For the CDR3, the DNA is TGTGCCACGGAGGGACAAAACACAGATACGCAGTATTTT.

This clonotype came up a few times. The chain links TRBV3-1 to TRBJ2-6; no firm D call. The CDR3 runs 14 residues. CDR1 LGHDT and CDR2 YNNKEL come from the germline V gene (reference sequence). V dropped 3 bases and J dropped 10 bases, with 13 bases sitting between them. CDR3 region: CASSQLSEFNVLTF. The CDR3 DNA is TGTGCCAGCAGCCAGTTATCAGAGTTTAACGTCCTGACTTTC.

This rearrangement joins TRBV28 to TRBJ2-5, with D tentatively TRBD1 (6 bases). The germline gives CDR1 MDHEN, CDR2 SYDVKM. V was pared by 8 bases and J by 3 bases, with 13 bases between. CDR3 length equals 13 residues. CDR3 residues: CASEGTGKETQYF. The CDR3 region has the DNA TGTGCCAGCGAAGGAACAGGGAAAGAGACCCAGTACTTC.

Many counts were recorded for this clonotype. This sequence joins TRBV7-8 and TRBJ1-5, with a weak D call TRBD1 (5 bases). CDR1 and CDR2 (germline): SGHVS, FQNEAQ. V was clipped by 5 bases and J by 1 base, with 6 bases between them. The CDR3 is made up of 13 amino acids. The DNA of the CDR3 is TGTGCCAGCAGCCGGGACAGCAATCAGCCCCAGCATTTT. Amino acids: CASSRDSNQPQHF.

This clonotype has a handful of counts. The J gene is TRBJ2-2, the V gene TRBV11-3; tentatively, D is TRBD1 (6 bases). Germline V gene data show CDR1 as SGHNT and CDR2 as YENEEA. The germline V and J ends were trimmed by 5 bases and 3 bases, with 13 bases remaining between them. The CDR3 length is 15 residues. CDR3 region: CASSHRVLDTGELFF. CDR3 coding DNA: TGTGCCAGCAGCCACAGGGTTCTGGACACCGGGGAGCTGTTTTTT.

The V call is TRBV7-6, the J call TRBJ1-6; 7 bases match TRBD1. Unmatched junction bases numbered 6, after V lost 0 bases and J lost 7 bases. The CDR3 length is 16 residues. Germline V gene sequence: CDR1 SGHVS, CDR2 FNYEAQ. The CDR3 sequence: CASSLAAGGGNSPLHF. Written as DNA, the CDR3 is TGTGCCAGCAGCTTAGCGGCAGGGGGGGGCAATTCACCCCTCCACTTT.

The V call is TRBV19, the J call TRBJ2-3, with TRBD2 matching over 10 bases. The CDR3 is 18 residues long. The germline gives CDR1 LNHDA, CDR2 SQIVND (reference sequence). With 3 bases clipped from V and 2 bases from J, the junction kept 11 bases outside the gene matches. The CDR3: CASSIIAGGHSNTDTQYF. The CDR3 DNA reads TGTGCCAGTAGTATCATAGCGGGGGGCCACTCGAACACAGATACGCAGTATTTT. Supplemented by reference TRBV19 and TRBJ2-3, the full variable domain reads DGGITQSPKYLFRKEGQNVTLSCEQNLNHDAMYWYRQDPGQGLRLIYYSQIVNDFQKGDIAEGYSVSREKKESFPLTVTSAQKNPTAFYLCASSIIAGGHSNTDTQYFGPGTRLTVL.

This clonotype was recorded at least ten times. CDR3 protein: CASSYSTGSGANVLTF. The CDR3 nucleotides are TGTGCCAGCAGTTACTCGACCGGGTCGGGGGCCAACGTCCTGACTTTC. The chain is built from TRBV6-5 and TRBJ2-6, with unresolved D. CDR3 length: 16 amino acids. Looked up from germline, CDR1 is MNHEY and CDR2 is SVGAGI. Trimming removed 0 bases at V and 4 bases at J, with 10 bases between.

The table lists this clonotype with many counts. A read error may account for a junction end that differs from germline. J is TRBJ1-5 and V is TRBV11-2; TRBD1 is a possible D gene (5 bases). From germline, CDR1 is SGHAT and CDR2 FQNNGV. The CDR3 extends over 13 amino acids. In DNA form, the CDR3 reads TGTGCCAGCAGCTTAGAAGGGGCTCAGGCCCAGCATTTT. Protein: CASSLEGAQAQHF.

This clonotype has a handful of counts. The genes are TRBV6-1 and TRBJ2-1; the D gene is possibly TRBD2 (5 bases). Per germline, CDR1 MNHNS and CDR2 SASEGT. The CDR3 is made up of 15 amino acids. V lost 1 base to trimming and J lost 3 bases, with 10 bases between them. The CDR3 loop is CASSEVDYIYNEQFF. The CDR3 DNA sequence: TGTGCCAGCAGTGAAGTTGACTACATCTACAATGAGCAGTTCTTC.

The table lists this clonotype with a few counts. The chain is built from TRBV2 and TRBJ2-3; 7 nucleotides align to TRBD2. The ends lost 7 bases at V and 3 bases at J; junction bases unmatched: 4. The CDR3 runs 13 residues. Germline V CDR1 and CDR2: SNHLY, FYNNEI. CDR3 DNA: TGTGCCAGCATTGAGGGAGGGACAGATACGCAGTATTTT. It translates to CASIEGGTDTQYF.

This chain links TRBV20-1 with TRBJ2-2; TRBD2 might be the D (6 bases). CDR3 length equals 16 residues. Germline CDR1 is DFQATT and CDR2 is SNEGSKA (reference sequence). V lost 3 bases and J 0 bases, leaving 14 bases between the germline ends. The CDR3 protein is CSAREVRLANTGELFF. Written as DNA, the CDR3 is TGCAGTGCTAGGGAAGTAAGACTAGCGAACACCGGGGAGCTGTTTTTT.

The genes are TRBV7-8 and TRBJ2-1, with 11 bases lining up with TRBD2. The CDR3 covers 15 residues. The J segment lost 8 bases and the V segment lost 1 base, leaving 4 bases of the junction unmatched. Germline assignment: CDR1 SGHVS and CDR2 FQNEAQ. The chain's CDR3 is CASSLVAGGQDEQFF. The CDR3 nucleotides are TGTGCCAGCAGCTTAGTAGCGGGAGGGCAAGATGAGCAGTTCTTC. The full variable domain, rest sourced from reference TRBV7-8 and TRBJ2-1, is GAGVSQSPRYKVAKRGQDVALRCDPISGHVSLFWYQQALGQGPEFLTYFQNEAQLDKSGLPSDRFFAERPEGSVSTLKIQRTQQEDSAVYLCASSLVAGGQDEQFFGPGTRLTVL.

The chain employs TRBV24-1 and TRBJ2-1, with D perhaps TRBD2 (5 bases). This CDR3 has 15 residues. Trimming removed 4 bases from V and 2 bases from J, with 11 bases in between. Germline V lookup: CDR1 KGHDR, CDR2 SFDVKD. The CDR3 nucleotides are TGTGCCACCAGTGACGGAGGACTCCCCTACAATGAGCAGTTCTTC. Protein: CATSDGGLPYNEQFF.